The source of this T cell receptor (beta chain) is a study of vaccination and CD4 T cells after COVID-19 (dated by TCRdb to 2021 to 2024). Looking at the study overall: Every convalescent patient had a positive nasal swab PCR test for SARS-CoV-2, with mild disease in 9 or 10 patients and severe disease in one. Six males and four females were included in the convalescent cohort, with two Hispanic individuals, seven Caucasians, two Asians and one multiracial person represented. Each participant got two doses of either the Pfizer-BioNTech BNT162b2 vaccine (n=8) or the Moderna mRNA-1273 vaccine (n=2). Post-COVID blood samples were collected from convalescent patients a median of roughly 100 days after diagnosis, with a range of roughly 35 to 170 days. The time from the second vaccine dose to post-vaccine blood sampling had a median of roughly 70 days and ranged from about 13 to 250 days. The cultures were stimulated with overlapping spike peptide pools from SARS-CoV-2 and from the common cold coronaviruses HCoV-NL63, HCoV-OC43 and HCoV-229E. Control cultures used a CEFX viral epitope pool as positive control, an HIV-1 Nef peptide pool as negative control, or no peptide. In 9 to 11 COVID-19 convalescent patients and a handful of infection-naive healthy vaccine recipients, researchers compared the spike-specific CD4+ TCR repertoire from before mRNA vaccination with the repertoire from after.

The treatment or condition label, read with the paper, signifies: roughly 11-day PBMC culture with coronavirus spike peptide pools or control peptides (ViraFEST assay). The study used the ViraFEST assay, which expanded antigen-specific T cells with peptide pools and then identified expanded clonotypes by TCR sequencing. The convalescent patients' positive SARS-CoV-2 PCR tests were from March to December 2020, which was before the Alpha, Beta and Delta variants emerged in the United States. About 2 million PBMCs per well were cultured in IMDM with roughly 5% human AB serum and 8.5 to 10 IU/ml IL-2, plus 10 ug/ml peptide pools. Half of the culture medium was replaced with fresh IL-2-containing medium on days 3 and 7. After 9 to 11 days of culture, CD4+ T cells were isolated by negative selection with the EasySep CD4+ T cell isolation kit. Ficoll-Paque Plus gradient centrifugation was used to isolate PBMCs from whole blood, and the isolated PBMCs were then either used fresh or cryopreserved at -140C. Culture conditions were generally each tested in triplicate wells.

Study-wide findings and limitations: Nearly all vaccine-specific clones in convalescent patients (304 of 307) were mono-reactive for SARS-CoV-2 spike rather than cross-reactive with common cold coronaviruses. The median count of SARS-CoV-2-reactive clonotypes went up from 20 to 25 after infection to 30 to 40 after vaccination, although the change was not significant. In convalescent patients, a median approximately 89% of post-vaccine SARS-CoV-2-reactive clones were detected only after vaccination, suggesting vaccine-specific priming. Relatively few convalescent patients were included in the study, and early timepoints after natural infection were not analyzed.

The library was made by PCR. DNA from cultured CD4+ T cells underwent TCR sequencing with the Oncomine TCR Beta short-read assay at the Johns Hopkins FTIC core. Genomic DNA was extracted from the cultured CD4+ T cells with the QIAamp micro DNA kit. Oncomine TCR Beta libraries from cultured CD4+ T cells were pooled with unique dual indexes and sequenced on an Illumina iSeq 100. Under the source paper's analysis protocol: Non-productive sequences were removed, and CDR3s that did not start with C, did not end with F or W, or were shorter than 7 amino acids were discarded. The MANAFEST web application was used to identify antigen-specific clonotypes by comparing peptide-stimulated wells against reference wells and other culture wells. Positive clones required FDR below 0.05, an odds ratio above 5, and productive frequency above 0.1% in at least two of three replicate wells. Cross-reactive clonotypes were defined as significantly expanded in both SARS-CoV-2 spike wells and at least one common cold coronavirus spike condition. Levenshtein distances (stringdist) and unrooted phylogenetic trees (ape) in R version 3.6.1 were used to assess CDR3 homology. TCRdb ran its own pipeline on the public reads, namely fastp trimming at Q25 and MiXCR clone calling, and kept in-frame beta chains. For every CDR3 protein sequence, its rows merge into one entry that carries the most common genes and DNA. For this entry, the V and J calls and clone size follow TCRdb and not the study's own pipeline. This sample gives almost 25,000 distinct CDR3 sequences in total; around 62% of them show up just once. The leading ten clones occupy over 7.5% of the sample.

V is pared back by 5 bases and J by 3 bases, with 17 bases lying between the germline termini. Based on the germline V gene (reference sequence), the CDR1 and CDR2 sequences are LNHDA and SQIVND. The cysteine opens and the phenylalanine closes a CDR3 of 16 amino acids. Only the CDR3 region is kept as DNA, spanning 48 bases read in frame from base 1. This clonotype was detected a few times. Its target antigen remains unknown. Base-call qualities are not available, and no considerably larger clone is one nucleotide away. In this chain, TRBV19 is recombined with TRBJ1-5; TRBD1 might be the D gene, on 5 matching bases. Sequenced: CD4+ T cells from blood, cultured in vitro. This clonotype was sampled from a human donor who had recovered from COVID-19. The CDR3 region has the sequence CASSWGVWQDNQPQHF. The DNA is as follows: TGTGCCAGTAGTTGGGGGGTGTGGCAGGACAATCAGCCCCAGCATTTT.